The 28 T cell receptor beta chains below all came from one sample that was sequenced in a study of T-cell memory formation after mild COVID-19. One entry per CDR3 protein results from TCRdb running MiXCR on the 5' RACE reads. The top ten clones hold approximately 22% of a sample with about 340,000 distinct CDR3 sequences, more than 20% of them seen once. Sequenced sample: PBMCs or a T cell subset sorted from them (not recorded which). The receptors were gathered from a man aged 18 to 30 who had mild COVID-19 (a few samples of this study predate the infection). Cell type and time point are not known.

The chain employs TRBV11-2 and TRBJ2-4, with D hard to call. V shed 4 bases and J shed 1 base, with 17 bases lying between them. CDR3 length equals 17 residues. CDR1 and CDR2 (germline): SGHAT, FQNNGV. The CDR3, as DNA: TGTGCCAGCAGCTCCGGACCCTACACTGATGCCAAAAACATTCAGTACTTC. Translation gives CASSSGPYTDAKNIQYF.

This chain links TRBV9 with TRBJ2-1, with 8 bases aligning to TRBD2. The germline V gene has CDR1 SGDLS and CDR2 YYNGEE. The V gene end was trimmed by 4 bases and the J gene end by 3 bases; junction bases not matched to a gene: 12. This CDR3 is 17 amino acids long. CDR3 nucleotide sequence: TGTGCCAGCAGCCCCCATACTCCTAGCGGGTTCTACAATGAGCAGTTCTTC. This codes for CASSPHTPSGFYNEQFF.

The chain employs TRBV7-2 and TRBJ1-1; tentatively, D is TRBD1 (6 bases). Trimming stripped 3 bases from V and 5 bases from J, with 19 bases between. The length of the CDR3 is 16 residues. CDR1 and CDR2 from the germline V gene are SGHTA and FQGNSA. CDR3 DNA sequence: TGTGCCAGCAGCTTCAGCCAGGGGACCCCGTCTACTGAAGCTTTCTTT. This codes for CASSFSQGTPSTEAFF.

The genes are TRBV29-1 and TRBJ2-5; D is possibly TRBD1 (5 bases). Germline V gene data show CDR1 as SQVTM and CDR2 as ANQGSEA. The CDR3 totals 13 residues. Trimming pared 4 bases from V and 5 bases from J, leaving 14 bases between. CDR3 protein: CSVVRGAGETQYF. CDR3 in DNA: TGCAGCGTTGTCCGTGGGGCCGGTGAGACCCAGTACTTC.

DNA of the CDR3: TGTGCCAGTAGTATTACAGGCAGCACAGATACGCAGTATTTT. Translating it yields CASSITGSTDTQYF. The chain joins TRBV19 to TRBJ2-3; possible D gene TRBD1, 5 bases. The germline V gene encodes CDR1 LNHDA and CDR2 SQIVND (reference sequence). This CDR3 spans 14 amino acids. The V end lost 3 bases, the J end lost 0 bases, and 7 bases lay between the germline ends.

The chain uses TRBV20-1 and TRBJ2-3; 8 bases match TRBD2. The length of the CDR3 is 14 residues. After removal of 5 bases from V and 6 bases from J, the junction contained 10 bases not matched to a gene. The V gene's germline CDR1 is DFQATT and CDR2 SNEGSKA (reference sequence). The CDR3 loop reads CSADRAGAGDTQYF. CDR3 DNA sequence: TGCAGTGCTGATCGAGCGGGGGCAGGGGATACGCAGTATTTT.

The CDR3 loop reads CAWSVMQAGELFF. As DNA, the CDR3 is TGTGCCTGGAGTGTAATGCAGGCCGGGGAGCTGTTTTTT. J is TRBJ2-2 and V is TRBV30; D uncertain. This CDR3 is 13 amino acids long. The ends were cut back, 0 bases at V and 6 bases at J, with 8 bases in the middle. Germline CDR1 and CDR2: GTSNPN and SVGIG (reference sequence).

The CDR3 DNA reads as TGTGCCACCAGTGATTTGCAGCGGGGAGATGAGCAGTTCTTC. This gives the protein CATSDLQRGDEQFF. This chain connects TRBV24-1 to TRBJ2-1; 7 bases fit TRBD2. There are 14 residues in the CDR3. Looked up from germline, CDR1 is KGHDR and CDR2 is SFDVKD. Trimming removed 0 bases from V and 8 bases from J; junction bases left unmatched: 3.

CDR3 sequence (DNA): TGCAGTGCTAGGGGGCAGGGATACTATGGCTACACCTTC. As protein: CSARGQGYYGYTF. This chain joins TRBV20-1 and TRBJ1-2; the D gene is possibly TRBD1 (5 bases). Germline V gives CDR1 DFQATT, CDR2 SNEGSKA (reference sequence). Trimming cost V 3 bases and J 3 bases, with 11 bases left between them. The CDR3 runs to 13 residues.

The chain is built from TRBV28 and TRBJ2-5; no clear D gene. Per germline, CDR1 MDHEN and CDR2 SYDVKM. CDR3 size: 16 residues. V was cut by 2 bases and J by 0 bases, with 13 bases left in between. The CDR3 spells CASSLPPQLDQETQYF. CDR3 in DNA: TGTGCCAGCAGTTTACCCCCCCAGCTGGACCAAGAGACCCAGTACTTC.

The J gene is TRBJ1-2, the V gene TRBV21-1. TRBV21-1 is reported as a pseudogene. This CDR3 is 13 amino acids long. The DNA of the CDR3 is TGTGCCAGCAGCCGTCTGTGTCTCTATGGCTACACCTTC. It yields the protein CASSRLCLYGYTF.

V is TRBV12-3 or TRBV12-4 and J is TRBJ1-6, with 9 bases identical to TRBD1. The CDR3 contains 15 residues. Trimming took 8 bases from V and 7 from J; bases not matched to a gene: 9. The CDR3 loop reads CASRDRGTGNSPLHF. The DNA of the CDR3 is TGTGCCAGCCGGGATCGGGGGACAGGGAATTCACCCCTCCACTTT.

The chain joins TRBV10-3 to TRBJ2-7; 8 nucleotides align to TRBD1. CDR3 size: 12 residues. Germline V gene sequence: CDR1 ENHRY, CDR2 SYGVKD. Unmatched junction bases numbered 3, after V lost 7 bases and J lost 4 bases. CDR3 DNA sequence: TGTGCCATCAAGGACAGGGTGTACGAGCAGTACTTC. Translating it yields CAIKDRVYEQYF.

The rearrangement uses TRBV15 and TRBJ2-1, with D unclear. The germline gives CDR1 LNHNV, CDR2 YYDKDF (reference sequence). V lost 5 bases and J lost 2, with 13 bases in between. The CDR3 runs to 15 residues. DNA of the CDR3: TGTGCCACCAGCGTCCGACGGTTTGCCTACAATGAGCAGTTCTTC. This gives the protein CATSVRRFAYNEQFF.

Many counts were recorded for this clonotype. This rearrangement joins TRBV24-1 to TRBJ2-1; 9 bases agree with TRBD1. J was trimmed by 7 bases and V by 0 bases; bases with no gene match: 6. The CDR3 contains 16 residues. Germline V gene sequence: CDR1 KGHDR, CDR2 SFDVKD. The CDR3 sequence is CATSDLVTGGGNEQFF. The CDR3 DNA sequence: TGTGCCACCAGTGATTTGGTGACAGGGGGGGGAAATGAGCAGTTCTTC.

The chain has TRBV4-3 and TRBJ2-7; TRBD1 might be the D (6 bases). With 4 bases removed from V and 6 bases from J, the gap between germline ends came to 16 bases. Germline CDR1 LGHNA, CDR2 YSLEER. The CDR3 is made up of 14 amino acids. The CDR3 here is CASSPSRGSGEQYF. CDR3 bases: TGCGCCAGCAGCCCGTCCAGGGGTTCAGGCGAGCAGTACTTC.

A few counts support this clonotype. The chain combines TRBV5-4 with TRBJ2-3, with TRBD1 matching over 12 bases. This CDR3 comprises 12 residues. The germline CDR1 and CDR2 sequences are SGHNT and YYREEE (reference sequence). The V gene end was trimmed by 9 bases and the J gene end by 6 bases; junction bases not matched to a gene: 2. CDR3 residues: CATGTGGDTQYF. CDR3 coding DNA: TGTGCCACCGGGACAGGGGGCGATACGCAGTATTTT.

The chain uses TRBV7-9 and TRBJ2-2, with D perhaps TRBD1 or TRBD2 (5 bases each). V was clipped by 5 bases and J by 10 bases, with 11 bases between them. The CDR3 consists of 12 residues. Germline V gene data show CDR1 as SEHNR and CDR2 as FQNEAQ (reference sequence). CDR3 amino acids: CASSEGPTELFF. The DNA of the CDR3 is TGTGCCAGCAGCGAGGGGCCAACGGAGCTGTTTTTT.

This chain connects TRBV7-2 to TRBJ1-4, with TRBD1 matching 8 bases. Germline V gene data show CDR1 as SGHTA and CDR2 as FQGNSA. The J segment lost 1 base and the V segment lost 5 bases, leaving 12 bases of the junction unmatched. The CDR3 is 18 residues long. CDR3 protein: CASSLRRARGRTNEKLFF. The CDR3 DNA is TGTGCCAGCAGCCTCAGAAGGGCCAGGGGGCGAACTAATGAAAAACTGTTTTTT.

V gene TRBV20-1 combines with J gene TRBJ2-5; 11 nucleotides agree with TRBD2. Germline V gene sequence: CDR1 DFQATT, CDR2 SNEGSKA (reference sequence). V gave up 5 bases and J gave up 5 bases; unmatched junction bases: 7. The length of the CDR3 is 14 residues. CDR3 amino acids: CSAFSGGARETQYF. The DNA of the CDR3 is TGCAGTGCTTTTAGCGGGGGGGCCAGGGAGACCCAGTACTTC.

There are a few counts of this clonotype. The CDR3 nucleotides read TGCAGCGTTGCAGGGTTGACTGAAGCTTTCTTT. It codes for CSVAGLTEAFF. V and J are TRBV29-1 and TRBJ1-1, with D possibly being TRBD1 (5 bases). This CDR3 is 11 amino acids long. The V end was cut by 4 bases, the J end by 5 bases, with 8 bases between. The germline V gene has CDR1 SQVTM and CDR2 ANQGSEA.

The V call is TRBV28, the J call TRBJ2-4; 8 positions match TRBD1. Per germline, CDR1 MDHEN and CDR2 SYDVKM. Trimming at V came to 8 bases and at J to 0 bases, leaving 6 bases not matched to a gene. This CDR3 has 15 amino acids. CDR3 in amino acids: CASQDRALAKNIQYF. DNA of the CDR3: TGTGCCAGCCAGGACAGGGCGCTAGCCAAAAACATTCAGTACTTC.

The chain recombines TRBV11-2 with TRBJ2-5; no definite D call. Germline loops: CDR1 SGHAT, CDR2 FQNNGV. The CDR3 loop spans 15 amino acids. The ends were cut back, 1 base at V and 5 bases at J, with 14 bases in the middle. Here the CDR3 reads CASSLVFSRVETQYF. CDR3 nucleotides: TGTGCCAGCAGCTTAGTATTTAGTAGAGTCGAGACCCAGTACTTC.

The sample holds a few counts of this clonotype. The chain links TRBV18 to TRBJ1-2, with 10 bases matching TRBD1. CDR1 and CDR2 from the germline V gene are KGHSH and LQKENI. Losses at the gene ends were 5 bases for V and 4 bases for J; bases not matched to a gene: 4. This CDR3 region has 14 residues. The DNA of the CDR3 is TGTGCCAGCTCAAAGGACAGGGGGACCTATGGCTACACCTTC. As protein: CASSKDRGTYGYTF.

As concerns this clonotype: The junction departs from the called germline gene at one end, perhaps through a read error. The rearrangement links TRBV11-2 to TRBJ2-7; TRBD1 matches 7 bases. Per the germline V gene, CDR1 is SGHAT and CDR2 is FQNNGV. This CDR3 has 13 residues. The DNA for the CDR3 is TGTGCCAGCAGTTTAGAAAGGGGGCTCGAGCAGTACTTC. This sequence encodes CASSLERGLEQYF. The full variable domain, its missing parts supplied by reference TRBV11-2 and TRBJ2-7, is EAGVAQSPRYKIIEKRQSVAFWCNPISGHATLYWYQQILGQGPKLLIQFQNNGVVDDSQLPKDRFSAERLKGVDSTLKIQPAKLEDSAVYLCASSLERGLEQYFGPGTRLTVT.

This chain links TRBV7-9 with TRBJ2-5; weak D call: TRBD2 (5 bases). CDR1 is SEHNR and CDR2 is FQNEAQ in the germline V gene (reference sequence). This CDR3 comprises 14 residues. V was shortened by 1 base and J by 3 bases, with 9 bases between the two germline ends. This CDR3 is CASSLDGGEETQYF. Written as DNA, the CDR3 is TGTGCCAGCAGCTTAGACGGAGGTGAAGAGACCCAGTACTTC.

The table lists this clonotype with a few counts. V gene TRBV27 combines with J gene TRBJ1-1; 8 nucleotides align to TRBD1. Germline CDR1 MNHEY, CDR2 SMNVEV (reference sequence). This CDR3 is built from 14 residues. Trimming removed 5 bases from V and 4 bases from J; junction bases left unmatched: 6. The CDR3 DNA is TGTGCCAGCAGTAAGACAGGGGTTGGCACTGAAGCTTTCTTT. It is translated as CASSKTGVGTEAFF.

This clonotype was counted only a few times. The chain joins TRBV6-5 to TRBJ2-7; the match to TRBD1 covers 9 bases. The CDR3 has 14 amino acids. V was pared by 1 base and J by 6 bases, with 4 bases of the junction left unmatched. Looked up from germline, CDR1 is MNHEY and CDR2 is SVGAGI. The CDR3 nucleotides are TGTGCCAGCAGTTACTGGGGACAGGGAAGCGAGCAGTACTTC. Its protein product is CASSYWGQGSEQYF.